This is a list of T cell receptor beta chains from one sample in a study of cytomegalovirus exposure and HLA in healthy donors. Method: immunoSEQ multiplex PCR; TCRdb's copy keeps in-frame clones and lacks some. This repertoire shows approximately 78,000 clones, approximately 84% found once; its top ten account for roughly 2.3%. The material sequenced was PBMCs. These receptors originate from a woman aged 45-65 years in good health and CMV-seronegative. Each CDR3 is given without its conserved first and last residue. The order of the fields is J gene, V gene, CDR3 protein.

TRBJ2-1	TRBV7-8	ASSLDNAGRGIYNEQF
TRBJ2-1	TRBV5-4	ASSPDAGAINEQF
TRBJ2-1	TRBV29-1	SVASQLAPHNEQF
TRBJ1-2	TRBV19	ASFDRGDPHNYGYT
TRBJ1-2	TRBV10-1	ASSERVDYGYT
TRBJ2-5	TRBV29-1	SFRGAGETQY
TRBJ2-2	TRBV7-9	ASSLGQGTGELF
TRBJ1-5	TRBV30	AWSLQSGGNQPQH
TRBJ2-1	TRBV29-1	SGLINEQF
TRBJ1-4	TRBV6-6	ASSSRQAPLGEKLF
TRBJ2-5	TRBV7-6	ASSVTSGGGETQY
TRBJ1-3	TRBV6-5	ASSTGAGNTIY
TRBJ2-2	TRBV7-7	ASSLDSMNTGELF
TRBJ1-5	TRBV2	ASSRGQGANQPQH
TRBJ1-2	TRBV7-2	ASNDRGYGYT
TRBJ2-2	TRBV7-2	ASSLPHTGELF